This TCR beta chain derives from a study of T cell changes during pregnancy in multiple sclerosis. Here immunoSEQ multiplex PCR was the method, and the copy in TCRdb shows in-frame clones only, minus some. Seen here are about 70,000 clones, approximately 94% observed once, and the top ten hold less than 0.6%. Trimming stripped 3 bases from V and 4 bases from J, with 12 bases between. The V gene's germline CDR1 is GTSNPN and CDR2 SVGIG (reference sequence). This CDR3 is built from 13 residues. The source material was peripheral blood, sampled in the third trimester of pregnancy. V gene TRBV30 combines with J gene TRBJ1-1, with D perhaps TRBD1 (6 bases). This TCR derives from a female donor with multiple sclerosis, enrolled in a pregnancy study. The CDR3 loop is CAWSATGSTEAFF. Written as DNA, the CDR3 is TGTGCCTGGAGCGCCACAGGGAGCACTGAAGCTTTCTTT.